Listed here is a single T cell receptor beta chain. The target antigen is unknown. The CDR3 is made up of 13 amino acids. V was clipped by 6 bases and J by 7 bases; unmatched bases: 9. The data stem from a study of T cell responses to AZD1222 COVID-19 vaccine. Whole-study findings and limits: Researchers report vaccine-associated CD4 TCRs spanning spike, with dominance at 160-218 and 743-854. Among those given AZD1222, only 5 to 7 were seropositive at baseline. Among the donors, most were white British and more were female, and clonal diversity was possibly underestimated.

The protocol was immunoSEQ multiplex PCR, while the TCRdb copy is restricted to in-frame clones and leaves out a portion. The data contain under 140,000 clones, 81% of them singletons. The sequencing here drew on peripheral blood, taken on day 0 of AZD1222 vaccination. The chain employs TRBV12-3 or TRBV12-4 and TRBJ2-7, with 7 nucleotides matching TRBD2. The TCR originated in an adult in good health. The CDR3 nucleotides are TGTGCCAGCAGGCTAGCGGCCGGGATGGAGCAGTACTTC. As protein: CASRLAAGMEQYF.